These 11 T cell receptor beta chains originate from one sample sequenced in a study of blood T cells in healthy people across ages. Then a second PCR, running about 6 to 11 cycles, was carried out with a sample-barcoded 5' primer and a J-beta primer mix. TCRdb itself ran the 5' RACE reads through MiXCR, one entry per CDR3 protein. The data show nearly 800,000 distinct CDR3 sequences, more than 20% seen once. The same data also contributed to another study, on T cells of mothers and their children.

The sample was blood. These receptor sequences come from a boy aged 5-17 years in good health.

This clonotype was counted a single time. This rearrangement joins TRBV3-1 to TRBJ2-2; D not resolved. Germline V CDR1 and CDR2: LGHDT, YNNKEL (reference sequence). Trimming removed 1 base at V and 3 bases at J, with 9 bases between. The CDR3 length is 15 residues. The CDR3 DNA sequence: TGTGCCAGCAGCCAAGGGGGTGGATACACCGGGGAGCTGTTTTTT. Its protein product is CASSQGGGYTGELFF. Supplemented by reference TRBV3-1 and TRBJ2-2, the full variable domain reads DTAVSQTPKYLVTQMGNDKSIKCEQNLGHDTMYWYKQDSKKFLKIMFSYNNKELIINETVPNRFSPKSPDKAHLNLHINSLELGDSAVYFCASSQGGGYTGELFFGEGSRLTVL.

The chain recombines TRBV20-1 with TRBJ1-4; D is possibly TRBD1 (5 bases). This CDR3 is built from 15 residues. CDR1 is DFQATT, CDR2 SNEGSKA, per germline (reference sequence). V was pared by 6 bases and J by 4 bases, with 18 bases between. DNA for the CDR3: TGCAGTGCCACCACGGGGCGGGGTAATAATGAAAAACTGTTTTTT. The encoded protein is CSATTGRGNNEKLFF.

This clonotype was seen a handful of times. The J gene is TRBJ2-2, the V gene TRBV10-3; 7 bases fit TRBD2. V dropped 9 bases and J dropped 3; count of bases not matched to a gene: 1. This CDR3 region has 12 residues. Germline values: CDR1 ENHRY, CDR2 SYGVKD. The CDR3: CAMGRDTGELFF. CDR3 bases: TGTGCCATGGGGAGGGACACCGGGGAGCTGTTTTTT.

Comments on this clonotype: A much bigger clone sits one base away, suggesting this may be a read error. The chain has TRBV20-1 and TRBJ1-4; D is possibly TRBD1 (5 bases). Trimming cost V 1 base and J 5 bases, with 14 bases left between them. Germline values: CDR1 DFQATT, CDR2 SNEGSKA (reference sequence). The CDR3 consists of 15 residues. CDR3 region: CSARGAGGVNEKLFF. The DNA of the CDR3 is TGCAGTGCTAGAGGTGCAGGAGGGGTAAATGAAAAACTGTTTTTT.

This clonotype was recorded many times. The rearrangement joins TRBV5-1 to TRBJ2-5; 13 positions agree with TRBD2. Germline-derived CDR1 and CDR2 are SGHRS and YFSETQ. The CDR3 length is 14 residues. Trimming at V came to 5 bases and at J to 4 bases, leaving 2 bases not matched to a gene. For the CDR3, the DNA is TGCGCCAGCAGGCGGACTAGCGGGGGAGAGACCCAGTACTTC. This codes for CASRRTSGGETQYF.

The chain is built from TRBV18 and TRBJ1-1; D gene ambiguous. The length of the CDR3 is 13 residues. V lost 2 bases, J lost 3 bases, and 7 bases lay in between. Germline CDR1 is KGHSH and CDR2 is LQKENI. The CDR3 DNA is TGTGCCAGCTCACCAAACAGAGACACTGAAGCTTTCTTT. As protein: CASSPNRDTEAFF. The whole variable domain, filled in from reference TRBV18 and TRBJ1-1, reads NAGVMQNPRHLVRRRGQEARLRCSPMKGHSHVYWYRQLPEEGLKFMVYLQKENIIDESGMPKERFSAEFPKEGPSILRIQQVVRGDSAAYFCASSPNRDTEAFFGQGTRLTVV.

As concerns this clonotype: One end of the junction fails to match germline, which may point to a read error. The chain couples TRBV7-7 to TRBJ2-1; tentative D call: TRBD1 (6 bases). Germline CDR1 reads SSHAT; CDR2 reads FNYEAQ (reference sequence). The CDR3 is 15 amino acids. In DNA form, the CDR3 reads TGTGCTAGCAGCTTACAGGGTGCTCCCTACAATGAGCAGTTCTTC. Translated, it gives CASSLQGAPYNEQFF. Combining the CDR3 with reference TRBV7-7 and TRBJ2-1 gives the whole variable domain GAGVSQSPRYKVTKRGQDVTLRCDPISSHATLYWYQQALGQGPEFLTYFNYEAQPDKSGLPSDRFSAERPEGSISTLTIQRTEQRDSAMYRCASSLQGAPYNEQFFGPGTRLTVL.

The rearrangement joins TRBV5-1 to TRBJ1-1, with a weak D call TRBD1 (6 bases). Trimming removed 0 bases from V and 0 bases from J, with 21 bases in between. Germline values: CDR1 SGHRS, CDR2 YFSETQ. CDR3 size: 19 residues. Written as DNA, the CDR3 is TGCGCCAGCAGCTTGGGAAGGACAGCGAACGGCGGGATGAACACTGAAGCTTTCTTT. This codes for CASSLGRTANGGMNTEAFF.

The CDR3, as DNA: TGTGCCACCAGCACTGGGGGCGCAGGTGGAAACACCATATATTTT. Translation gives CATSTGGAGGNTIYF. The chain carries TRBV15 and TRBJ1-3; possibly TRBD1 for D (6 bases). V lost 4 bases, J lost 3 bases, and 13 bases lay in between. The CDR3 sequence is 15 residues long. CDR1 and CDR2 (germline): LNHNV, YYDKDF (reference sequence).

V gene TRBV7-9 combines with J gene TRBJ1-6; TRBD1 matches at 7 bases. After removal of 5 bases from V and 13 bases from J, the junction contained 14 bases not matched to a gene. The CDR3 runs to 15 residues. The germline gives CDR1 SEHNR, CDR2 FQNEAQ (reference sequence). CDR3 nucleotide sequence: TGTGCCAGCAGCGACGCAGGGGGTTCGAAACCCCCCCTCCACTTT. It encodes CASSDAGGSKPPLHF.

The rearrangement uses TRBV5-1 and TRBJ2-7; 8 positions agree with TRBD1. Germline V gene data show CDR1 as SGHRS and CDR2 as YFSETQ. This CDR3 spans 15 amino acids. V dropped 3 bases and J dropped 2; count of bases not matched to a gene: 7. The CDR3 coding sequence is TGCGCCAGCAGCTGGGACAGGCTCCTAACCTACGAGCAGTACTTC. This codes for CASSWDRLLTYEQYF.